This T cell receptor beta chain is from a study of identical twins. Regarding the study as a whole: The study drew conclusions from cross-sectional statistical analysis, not from following the same donors.

This clonotype occurred once. What it binds is not known. From the 5' RACE reads, TCRdb called clonotypes with MiXCR, one entry per CDR3 protein. The table shows 650,000 to 750,000 distinct CDR3 sequences, with approximately 21% occurring only once. The CDR3 extends over 19 amino acids. Germline values: CDR1 SGHNT, CDR2 YYREEE (reference sequence). The J segment lost 7 bases and the V segment lost 0 bases, leaving 15 bases of the junction unmatched. The same sample was also used in a study of T cells expressing NK-cell markers. From that report: The authors restricted sorting to alpha-beta TCR T cells with an anti-gamma-delta TCR antibody in several experiments. These clonotypes, the leaders elsewhere, also led the CD3+CD56-NKG2C+ fraction in a few donors.

The sample consisted of PBMCs. The chain recombines TRBV5-4 with TRBJ2-1, with 11 bases matching TRBD2. The receptor's source is a woman aged 18-29 years in good health. CDR3 sequence reads: CASSLALAGGSQLGNEQFF. CDR3 coding DNA: TGTGCCAGCAGCTTGGCTCTAGCGGGGGGCTCGCAATTGGGTAATGAGCAGTTCTTC. The whole variable domain, filled in from reference TRBV5-4 and TRBJ2-1, reads ETGVTQSPTHLIKTRGQQVTLRCSSQSGHNTVSWYQQALGQGPQFIFQYYREEENGRGNFPPRFSGLQFPNYSSELNVNALELDDSALYLCASSLALAGGSQLGNEQFFGPGTRLTVL.